The 8 T cell receptor beta chains listed next were all sequenced from one sample in a study of human T cells and chemical hapten exposure. The sample's time point: patch test 1, 2 weeks after DPC sensitization. Treatment in this sample: therapeutic diphenylcyclopropenone sensitization with weekly scalp DPC. TCRdb reprocessed the RACE reads via MiXCR and lists one record per CDR3 protein. There are 80,000 to 100,000 distinct CDR3 sequences in the sample; around 12% occur only once, and approximately 2% lies in the top ten. The material sequenced was whole blood, taken in connection with sensitization to the hapten diphenylcyclopropenone (DPC). These receptors originate from a woman between 40 and 55 years old with alopecia areata. Some clones in this sample may be carry-over from other donors' samples.

The table lists this clonotype with a few counts. The chain is built from TRBV20-1 and TRBJ2-7; 9 bases map to TRBD2. CDR3 length: 14 amino acids. The germline CDR1 and CDR2 sequences are DFQATT and SNEGSKA (reference sequence). J lost 4 bases, V lost 1 base, and 5 bases had no gene match. The CDR3 DNA is TGCAGTGCTAGAGTTCTAGCGGGAATGTACGAGCAGTACTTC. Protein: CSARVLAGMYEQYF.

J is TRBJ2-3 and V is TRBV5-1; TRBD2 aligns across 9 bases. CDR3 length: 14 amino acids. Per the germline V gene, CDR1 is SGHRS and CDR2 is YFSETQ. The V gene end was trimmed by 4 bases and the J gene end by 7 bases; junction bases not matched to a gene: 7. CDR3 in amino acids: CASSPGGGDNTQYF. CDR3 nucleotide sequence: TGCGCCAGCAGCCCTGGCGGGGGGGATAATACGCAGTATTTT.

This clonotype ranks as medium-sized. The chain couples TRBV7-2 to TRBJ2-2; D is uncertain. The V gene's germline CDR1 is SGHTA and CDR2 FQGNSA. This CDR3 comprises 13 residues. Trimming cost V 1 base and J 6 bases, with 6 bases left between them. CDR3 loop: CASSLVAPGELFF. The CDR3 DNA reads TGTGCCAGCAGCTTAGTGGCCCCCGGGGAGCTGTTTTTT.

This clonotype was counted a few times. J is TRBJ2-7 and V is TRBV19; the D gene could be TRBD1 or TRBD2 (5 bases each). CDR1 is LNHDA, CDR2 SQIVND, per germline (reference sequence). Trimming left V 5 bases short and J 0 bases short, with 17 bases between. The CDR3 totals 16 residues. The CDR3 reads CASSVGPPKSSYEQYF. CDR3 sequence (DNA): TGTGCCAGTAGTGTGGGACCGCCTAAAAGCTCCTACGAGCAGTACTTC.

Worth noting for this clonotype: Given a much more abundant clone one base away, this may be a read error. V is TRBV28 and J is TRBJ2-3; D not certain. CDR3 size: 13 residues. Germline assignment: CDR1 MDHEN and CDR2 SYDVKM. V lost 6 bases and J 0 bases, leaving 7 bases between the germline ends. CDR3 nucleotide sequence: TGTGCCAGCAGCGCCCCTAGCACAGATACGCAGTATTTT. Translating it yields CASSAPSTDTQYF.

The V gene is TRBV3-1, the J gene TRBJ1-4; a weak D match, TRBD1 (6 bases). This CDR3 comprises 12 residues. Germline V gene data show CDR1 as LGHDT and CDR2 as YNNKEL (reference sequence). The V gene lost 5 bases and the J gene lost 10 bases, with 11 bases spanning the gap. The CDR3: CASSREGVKLFF. The CDR3 region has the DNA TGTGCCAGCAGCAGGGAGGGGGTAAAACTGTTTTTT.

This clonotype was seen many times. The V call is TRBV29-1, the J call TRBJ2-7; D possibly corresponds to TRBD2 (6 bases). V lost 0 bases to trimming and J lost 2 bases, with 11 bases between them. The CDR3 contains 14 residues. The germline CDR1 and CDR2 sequences are SQVTM and ANQGSEA. This CDR3 reads CSVEDGSNAYEQYF. CDR3 DNA: TGCAGCGTTGAAGACGGGAGCAACGCCTACGAGCAGTACTTC.

This clonotype was recorded a few times. V gene TRBV28 combines with J gene TRBJ2-7; D is possibly TRBD1 or TRBD2 (5 bases each). The V gene lost 5 bases and the J gene lost 0 bases, with 17 bases spanning the gap. This CDR3 has 16 amino acids. Germline CDR1 reads MDHEN; CDR2 reads SYDVKM. This chain's CDR3 is CASSIPRGRVSYEQYF. CDR3 DNA: TGTGCCAGCAGTATCCCCCGGGGCCGAGTCTCCTACGAGCAGTACTTC.